This entry lists 3 T cell receptor beta chains sequenced from one sample in a study of Ad26.COV2.S vaccination and SARS-CoV-2 variants. Described treatment: 15 to 20 received Ad26.COV2.S at low or high dose, single or two shots; five or six received placebo; per-sample allocation not given. Sampling was done on day 63 after the first vaccine or placebo injection. Method: immunoSEQ multiplex PCR; TCRdb's copy keeps in-frame clones and lacks some. The sample comprises around 450,000 clones, around 89% of which are singletons, and about 4% rests with the top ten. The sequencing used peripheral blood, collected in a trial of Ad26.COV2.S vaccine versus placebo. The source of these receptors is a person aged 18 to 65 who received the Ad26.COV2.S COVID-19 vaccine or a placebo.

V gene TRBV5-5 combines with J gene TRBJ2-7; TRBD1 might be the D (5 bases). Germline CDR1 and CDR2: SGHKS and YYEKEE (reference sequence). This CDR3 comprises 14 residues. Trimming stripped 2 bases from V and 1 base from J, with 10 bases between. CDR3 bases: TGTGCCAGCAGCTTTGGGTCAGGGTCCTACGAGCAGTACTTC. It translates to CASSFGSGSYEQYF.

This chain connects TRBV7-6 to TRBJ2-3, with TRBD1 matching 9 bases. The CDR3 runs to 17 residues. J was trimmed by 1 base and V by 1 base; bases with no gene match: 6. The V gene's germline CDR1 is SGHVS and CDR2 FNYEAQ. The DNA of the CDR3 is TGTGCCAGCAGCTTAGATTTACGGGACAGGGGCACAGATACGCAGTATTTT. Protein product: CASSLDLRDRGTDTQYF. Full variable domain (remainder filled in from reference TRBV7-6 and TRBJ2-3): GAGVSQSPRYKVTKRGQDVALRCDPISGHVSLYWYRQALGQGPEFLTYFNYEAQQDKSGLPNDRFSAERPEGSISTLTIQRTEQRDSAMYRCASSLDLRDRGTDTQYFGPGTRLTVL.

This clone was counted once. The rearrangement links TRBV20-1 to TRBJ2-1, with D maybe TRBD1 (5 bases). Trimming pared 3 bases from V and 2 bases from J, leaving 11 bases between. Germline CDR1 is DFQATT and CDR2 is SNEGSKA (reference sequence). The CDR3 has 14 amino acids. The CDR3 region is CSASGRATYNEQFF. CDR3 bases: TGCAGTGCTAGTGGCAGGGCCACCTACAATGAGCAGTTCTTC.